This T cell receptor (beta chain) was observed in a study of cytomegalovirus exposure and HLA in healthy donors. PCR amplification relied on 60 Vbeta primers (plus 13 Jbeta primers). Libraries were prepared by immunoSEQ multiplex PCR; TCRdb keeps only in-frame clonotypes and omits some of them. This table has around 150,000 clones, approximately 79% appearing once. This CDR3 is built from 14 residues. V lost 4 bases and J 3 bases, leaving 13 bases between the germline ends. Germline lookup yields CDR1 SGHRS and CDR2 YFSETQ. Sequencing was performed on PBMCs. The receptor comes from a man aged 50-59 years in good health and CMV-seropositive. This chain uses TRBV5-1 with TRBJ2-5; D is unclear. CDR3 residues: CASSLQVNKETQYF. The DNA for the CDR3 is TGCGCCAGCAGCCTTCAGGTTAACAAAGAGACCCAGTACTTC.